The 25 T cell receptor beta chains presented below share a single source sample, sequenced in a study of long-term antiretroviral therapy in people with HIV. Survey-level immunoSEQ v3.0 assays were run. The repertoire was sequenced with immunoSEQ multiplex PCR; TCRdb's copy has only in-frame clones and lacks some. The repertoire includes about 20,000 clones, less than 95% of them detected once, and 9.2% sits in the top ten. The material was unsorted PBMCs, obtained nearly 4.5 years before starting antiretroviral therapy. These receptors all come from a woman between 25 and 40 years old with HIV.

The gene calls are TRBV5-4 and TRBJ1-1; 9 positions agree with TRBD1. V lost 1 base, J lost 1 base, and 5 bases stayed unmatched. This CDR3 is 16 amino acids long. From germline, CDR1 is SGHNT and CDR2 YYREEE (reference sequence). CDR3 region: CASSLRGQGWNTEAFF. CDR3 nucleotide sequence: TGTGCCAGCAGCTTGCGGGGACAGGGATGGAACACTGAAGCTTTCTTT.

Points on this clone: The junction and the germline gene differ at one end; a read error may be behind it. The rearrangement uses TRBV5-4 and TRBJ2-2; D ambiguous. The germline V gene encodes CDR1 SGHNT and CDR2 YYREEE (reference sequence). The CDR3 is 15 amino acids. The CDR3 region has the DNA TGTGCCAGCAGTTTGGACGGATTGAACACCGGGGAGCTGTTTTTT. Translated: CASSLDGLNTGELFF.

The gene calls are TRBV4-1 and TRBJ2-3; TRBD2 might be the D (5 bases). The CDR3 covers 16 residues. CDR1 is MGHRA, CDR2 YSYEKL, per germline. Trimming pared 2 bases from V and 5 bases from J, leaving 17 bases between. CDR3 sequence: CASSQTKAGGGDTQYF. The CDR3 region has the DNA TGCGCCAGCAGCCAAACGAAGGCGGGCGGCGGAGATACGCAGTATTTT.

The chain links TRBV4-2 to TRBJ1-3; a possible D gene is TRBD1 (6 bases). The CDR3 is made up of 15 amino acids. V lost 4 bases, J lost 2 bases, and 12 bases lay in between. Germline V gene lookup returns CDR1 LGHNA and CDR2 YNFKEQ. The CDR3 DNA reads TGTGCCAGCAGCCCTAAACAGGGTACTGGAAACACCATATATTTT. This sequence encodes CASSPKQGTGNTIYF.

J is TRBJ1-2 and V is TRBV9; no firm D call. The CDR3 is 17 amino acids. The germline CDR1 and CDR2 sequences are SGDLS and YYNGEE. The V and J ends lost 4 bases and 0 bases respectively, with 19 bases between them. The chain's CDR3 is CASSPTLGGLANYGYTF. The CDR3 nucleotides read TGTGCCAGCAGCCCAACCTTAGGAGGATTAGCTAACTATGGCTACACCTTC.

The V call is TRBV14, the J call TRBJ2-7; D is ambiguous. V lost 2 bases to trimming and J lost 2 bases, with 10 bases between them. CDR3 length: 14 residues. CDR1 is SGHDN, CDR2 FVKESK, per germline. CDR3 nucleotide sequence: TGTGCCAGCAGCCAAACAGCGATTACCTACGAGCAGTACTTC. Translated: CASSQTAITYEQYF.

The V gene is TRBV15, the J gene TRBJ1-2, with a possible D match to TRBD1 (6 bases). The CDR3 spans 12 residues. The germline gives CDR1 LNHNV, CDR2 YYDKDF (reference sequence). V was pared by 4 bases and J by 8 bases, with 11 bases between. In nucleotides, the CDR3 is TGTGCCACCAGCATACCAGGGGTCGGCTACACCTTC. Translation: CATSIPGVGYTF.

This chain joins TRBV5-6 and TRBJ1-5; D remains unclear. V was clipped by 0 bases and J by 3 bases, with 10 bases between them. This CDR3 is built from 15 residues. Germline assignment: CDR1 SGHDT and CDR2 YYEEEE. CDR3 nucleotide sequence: TGTGCCAGCAGCTTGGCCGGGCGTGACAATCAGCCCCAGCATTTT. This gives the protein CASSLAGRDNQPQHF.

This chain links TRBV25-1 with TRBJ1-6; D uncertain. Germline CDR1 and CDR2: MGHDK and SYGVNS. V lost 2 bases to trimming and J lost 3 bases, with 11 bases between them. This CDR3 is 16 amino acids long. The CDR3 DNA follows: TGTGCCAGCAGTGAAATGAAAGGATTCTATAATTCACCCCTCCACTTT. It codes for CASSEMKGFYNSPLHF. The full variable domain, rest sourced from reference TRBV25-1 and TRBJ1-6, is EADIYQTPRYLVIGTGKKITLECSQTMGHDKMYWYQQDPGMELHLIHYSYGVNSTEKGDLSSESTVSRIRTEHFPLTLESARPSHTSQYLCASSEMKGFYNSPLHFGNGTRLTVT.

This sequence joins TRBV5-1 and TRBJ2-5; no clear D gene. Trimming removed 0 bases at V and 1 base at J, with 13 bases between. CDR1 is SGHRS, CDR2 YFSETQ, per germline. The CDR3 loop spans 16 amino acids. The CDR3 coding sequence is TGCGCCAGCAGCTTGGCCAACAGCGCTCCCCAAGAGACCCAGTACTTC. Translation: CASSLANSAPQETQYF.

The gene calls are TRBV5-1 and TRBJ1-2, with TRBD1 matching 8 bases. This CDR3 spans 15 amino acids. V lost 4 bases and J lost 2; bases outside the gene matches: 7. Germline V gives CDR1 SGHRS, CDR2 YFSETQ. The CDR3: CASSGGQGGNYGYTF. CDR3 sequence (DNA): TGCGCCAGCAGCGGAGGACAGGGAGGAAACTATGGCTACACCTTC.

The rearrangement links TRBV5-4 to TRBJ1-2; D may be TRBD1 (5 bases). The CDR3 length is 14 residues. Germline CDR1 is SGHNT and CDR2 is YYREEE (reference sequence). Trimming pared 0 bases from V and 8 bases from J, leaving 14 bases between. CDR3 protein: CASSLVGLIRGYTF. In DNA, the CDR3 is TGTGCCAGCAGCTTGGTGGGGCTCATTCGCGGCTACACCTTC.

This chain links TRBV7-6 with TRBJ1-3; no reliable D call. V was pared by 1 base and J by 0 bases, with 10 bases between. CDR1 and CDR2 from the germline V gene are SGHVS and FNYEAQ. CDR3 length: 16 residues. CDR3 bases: TGTGCCAGCAGCTTAGAAAGGACGGTCTCTGGAAACACCATATATTTT. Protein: CASSLERTVSGNTIYF.

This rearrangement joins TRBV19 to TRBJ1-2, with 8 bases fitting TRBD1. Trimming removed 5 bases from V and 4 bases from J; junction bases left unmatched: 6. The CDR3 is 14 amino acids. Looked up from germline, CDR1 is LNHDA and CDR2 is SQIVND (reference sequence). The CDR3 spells CASSRQGSTYGYTF. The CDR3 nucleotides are TGTGCCAGTAGTCGACAGGGGAGTACCTATGGCTACACCTTC.

The CDR3 sequence is CASSLFARGEGEWGQYF. CDR3 nucleotide sequence: TGTGCCAGCAGCTTATTCGCCAGGGGGGAGGGCGAATGGGGGCAGTACTTC. J is TRBJ2-7 and V is TRBV7-8; the D call may be TRBD1 or TRBD2 (7 bases each). Germline CDR1 SGHVS, CDR2 FQNEAQ. The V and J ends lost 2 bases and 9 bases respectively, with 26 bases between them. The CDR3 totals 17 residues. Complete variable domain (other parts from reference TRBV7-8 and TRBJ2-7): GAGVSQSPRYKVAKRGQDVALRCDPISGHVSLFWYQQALGQGPEFLTYFQNEAQLDKSGLPSDRFFAERPEGSVSTLKIQRTQQEDSAVYLCASSLFARGEGEWGQYFGPGTRLTVT.

The CDR3 reads CAIRTSGPEDTQYF. Written as DNA, the CDR3 is TGTGCCATCAGAACTAGCGGCCCCGAAGATACGCAGTATTTT. The rearrangement joins TRBV10-3 to TRBJ2-3; 8 nucleotides match TRBD2. CDR3 length: 14 residues. The junction had 7 bases not matched to a gene; V was cut back by 6 bases and J by 5 bases. Germline V gene sequence: CDR1 ENHRY, CDR2 SYGVKD.

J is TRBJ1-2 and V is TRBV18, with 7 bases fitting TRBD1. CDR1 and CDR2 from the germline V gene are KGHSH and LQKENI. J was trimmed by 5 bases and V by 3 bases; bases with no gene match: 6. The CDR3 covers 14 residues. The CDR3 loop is CASSPGQVGYGYTF. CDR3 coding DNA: TGTGCCAGCTCACCCGGACAGGTTGGATATGGCTACACCTTC.

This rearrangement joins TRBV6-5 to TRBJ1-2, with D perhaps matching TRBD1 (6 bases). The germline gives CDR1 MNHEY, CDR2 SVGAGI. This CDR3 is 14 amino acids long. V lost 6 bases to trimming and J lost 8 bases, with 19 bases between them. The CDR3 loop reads CASSPQGGARGYTF. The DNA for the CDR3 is TGTGCCAGCAGCCCCCAAGGGGGGGCGAGGGGCTACACCTTC.

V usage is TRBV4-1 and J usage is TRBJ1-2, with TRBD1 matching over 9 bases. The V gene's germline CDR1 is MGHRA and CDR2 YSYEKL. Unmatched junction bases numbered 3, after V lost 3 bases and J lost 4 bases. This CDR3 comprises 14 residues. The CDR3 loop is CASSQPDRGYGYTF. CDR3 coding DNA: TGCGCCAGCAGCCAGCCGGACAGGGGCTATGGCTACACCTTC.

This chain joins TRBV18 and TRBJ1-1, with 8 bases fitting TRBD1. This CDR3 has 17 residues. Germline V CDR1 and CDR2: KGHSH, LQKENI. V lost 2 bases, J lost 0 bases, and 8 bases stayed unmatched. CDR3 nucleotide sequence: TGTGCCAGCTCACCATCAGGGGGCCCCCACATGAACACTGAAGCTTTCTTT. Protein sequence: CASSPSGGPHMNTEAFF.

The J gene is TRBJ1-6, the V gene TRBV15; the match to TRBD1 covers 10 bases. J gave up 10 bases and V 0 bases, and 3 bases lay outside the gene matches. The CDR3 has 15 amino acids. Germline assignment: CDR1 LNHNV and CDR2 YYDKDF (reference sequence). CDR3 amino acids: CATSRDGTGDSPLHF. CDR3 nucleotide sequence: TGTGCCACCAGCAGAGATGGGACAGGGGACTCACCCCTCCACTTT. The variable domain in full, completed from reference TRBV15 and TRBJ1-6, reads DAMVIQNPRYQVTQFGKPVTLSCSQTLNHNVMYWYQQKSSQAPKLLFHYYDKDFNNEADTPDNFQSRRPNTSFCFLDIRSPGLGDTAMYLCATSRDGTGDSPLHFGNGTRLTVT.

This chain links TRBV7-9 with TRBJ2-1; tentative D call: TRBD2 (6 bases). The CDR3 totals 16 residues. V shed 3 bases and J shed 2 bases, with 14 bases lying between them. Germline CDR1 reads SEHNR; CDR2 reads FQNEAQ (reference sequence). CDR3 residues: CASSFRATGAYNEQFF. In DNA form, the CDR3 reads TGTGCCAGCAGCTTTAGGGCGACGGGGGCCTACAATGAGCAGTTCTTC.

The CDR3: CASSRLSSYEQYF. The CDR3 bases are TGTGCCAGCTCACGGCTTTCTTCTTACGAGCAGTACTTC. The rearrangement joins TRBV18 to TRBJ2-7; D is uncertain. The V end was cut by 4 bases, the J end by 4 bases, with 11 bases between. This CDR3 is 13 amino acids long. Germline V lookup: CDR1 KGHSH, CDR2 LQKENI.

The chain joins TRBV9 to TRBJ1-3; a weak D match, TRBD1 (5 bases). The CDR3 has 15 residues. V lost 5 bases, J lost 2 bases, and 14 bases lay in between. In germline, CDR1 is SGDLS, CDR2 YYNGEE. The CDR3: CASSRREDTGNTIYF. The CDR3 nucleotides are TGTGCCAGCAGTCGTAGGGAGGACACTGGAAACACCATATATTTT.

CDR3 nucleotides: TGTGCCTGGAATTCAGGGGAACCGCGCTACACCTTC. Protein: CAWNSGEPRYTF. The genes are TRBV30 and TRBJ1-2, with TRBD1 as a possible D gene (6 bases). Germline CDR1 reads GTSNPN; CDR2 reads SVGIG (reference sequence). CDR3 size: 12 residues. V lost 4 bases, J lost 9 bases, and 15 bases lay in between.